This TCR beta chain is drawn from a study of shared clonotypes between healthy human individuals. Study at large: A donor's plate count was three for CD4 naive and three for CD4 memory; CD8 naive had two and CD8 memory one.

Nashville, Tennessee was home to all donors, who were Caucasian adults. The study, taken as a whole, reports: Among donors, sharing of clonotypes was expected to be affected by sequencing depth. The sole specimen, blood, was sampled, and tissue repertoires likely differ.

The CDR3 runs 19 residues. CDR1 and CDR2 from the germline V gene are SNHLY and FYNNEI. With 2 bases clipped from V and 1 base from J, the junction kept 9 bases outside the gene matches. A word on this clone: As yet, its antigen is unknown.

Using immunoSEQ multiplex PCR, the repertoire was profiled, and TCRdb retains in-frame clones only, with some absent. The sample has fewer than 2.5 million clones; 93% are singletons. This clonotype originated in a man between 18 and 35 years old in good health. Some clones in this sample may be carry-over from other donors' samples. V and J are TRBV2 and TRBJ1-5; 12 bases align to TRBD1. The specimen was naive CD4+ T cells from PBMCs. The subset was: CD45RA+ positively selected. This CDR3 is CASSERDRGRPVSNQPQHF. CDR3 nucleotide sequence: TGTGCCAGCAGTGAAAGGGACAGGGGGCGCCCCGTAAGCAATCAGCCCCAGCATTTT.